This TCR beta chain appears in the sequencing data of a study of blood T cells in healthy people across ages. Study findings and constraints: The study could not conclusively compare naive and antigen-experienced cells, given its unsorted PBMCs. Per-million-T-cell TCR beta diversity fell roughly linearly with age.

Per sample, extraction of total RNA gave at least 6 micrograms in every case. The CDR3 loop spans 17 amino acids. CDR1 and CDR2 from the germline V gene are KGHDR and SFDVKD. Through a sample-barcoded 5' primer and a J-beta primer mix, a second PCR was run for roughly 6 to 11 cycles. TCRdb re-derived calls from the 5' RACE reads in MiXCR, one entry per CDR3 protein. The sample carries 700,000 or so distinct CDR3 sequences, around a fifth recorded once. Concerning this clonotype itself: Its antigen is undetermined.

The chain carries TRBV24-1 and TRBJ2-7, with 9 bases aligning to TRBD1. The better agreement between TRBJ2-1 and the DNA end casts doubt on the J call. The sequence derives from a man in his sixties or seventies in good health. The sequencing input was blood. This chain's CDR3 is CATSEFAGTGWYNEQFF. In nucleotides, the CDR3 is TGTGCCACCAGTGAGTTCGCCGGGACAGGGTGGTACAATGAGCAGTTCTTC.